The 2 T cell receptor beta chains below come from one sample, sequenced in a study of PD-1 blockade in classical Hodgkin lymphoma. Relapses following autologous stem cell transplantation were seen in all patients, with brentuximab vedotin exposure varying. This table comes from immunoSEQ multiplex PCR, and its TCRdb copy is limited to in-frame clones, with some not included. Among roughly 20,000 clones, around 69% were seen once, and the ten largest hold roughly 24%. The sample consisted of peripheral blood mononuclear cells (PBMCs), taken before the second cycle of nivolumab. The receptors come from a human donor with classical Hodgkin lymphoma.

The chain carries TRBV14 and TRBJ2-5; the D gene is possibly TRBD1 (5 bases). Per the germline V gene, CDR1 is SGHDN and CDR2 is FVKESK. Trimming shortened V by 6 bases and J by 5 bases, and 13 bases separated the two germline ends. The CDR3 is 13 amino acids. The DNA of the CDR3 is TGTGCCAGCAGGCCTGGTTCAGGGGAGACCCAGTACTTC. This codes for CASRPGSGETQYF.

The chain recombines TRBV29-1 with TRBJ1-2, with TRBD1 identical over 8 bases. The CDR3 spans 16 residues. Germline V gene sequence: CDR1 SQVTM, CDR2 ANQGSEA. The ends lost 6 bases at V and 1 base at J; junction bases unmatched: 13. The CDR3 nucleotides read TGCAGCGTGGGGGGACAGGACAAAAGTAATAACTATGGCTACACCTTC. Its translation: CSVGGQDKSNNYGYTF.